The clone carrying this T cell receptor beta chain appeared many times. What it binds is unknown. The CDR3 regions of TCR beta were amplified from RNA transcripts. The HTBI primer set drove a first-round RT-PCR of the TCR CDR3. TCRdb passed the multiplex PCR reads through MiXCR, listing each CDR3 protein once. The sample consists of roughly 420,000 distinct CDR3 sequences, roughly an eighth of them appearing once. This sample is drawn from a study of T cells in Graves' hyperthyroidism and ophthalmopathy. Orbital computed tomography, thyroid ultrasound, serum thyroxine and TRAb, and clinical symptoms together informed the diagnoses. Study findings and constraints: Researchers found most expanded thyroid clonotypes above 0.001 in blood as well.

Germline values: CDR1 SGHTA, CDR2 FQGNSA. V was pared by 5 bases and J by 1 base, with 20 bases between. There are 18 residues in the CDR3. The receptor was derived from a woman aged 18-30 years with Graves' hyperthyroidism. Sample: blood. This chain connects TRBV7-2 to TRBJ2-2; maybe TRBD1 (6 bases). CDR3 residues: CASSHRDPSWVNTGELFF. The CDR3 DNA sequence: TGTGCCAGCAGCCACAGGGACCCCAGCTGGGTGAACACCGGGGAGCTGTTTTTT.